Following are 15 T cell receptor beta chains from one sample sequenced in a study of PD-L1 blockade in urothelial cancer. Produced via immunoSEQ multiplex PCR; TCRdb's table is partial and in-frame only. The sample holds about 30,000 clones, roughly 86% seen once. Sequencing used PBMCs, obtained around atezolizumab (anti-PD-L1) treatment. The receptors originated from a man aged 45-65 years with urothelial cancer.

This clone has only a few counts. The chain uses TRBV30 and TRBJ2-5, with no clear D. Trimming cost V 2 bases and J 4 bases, with 11 bases left between them. The germline V gene has CDR1 GTSNPN and CDR2 SVGIG (reference sequence). There are 13 residues in the CDR3. The CDR3 bases are TGTGCCTGGAGTTGGCCAGGCCCAGAGACCCAGTACTTC. Translation: CAWSWPGPETQYF.

As regards this clone: Relative to the germline gene, one junction end is altered; a read error may explain this. The V and J genes are TRBV11-2 and TRBJ2-7; 8 nucleotides align to TRBD1. Germline lookup yields CDR1 SGHAT and CDR2 FQNNGV. CDR3 size: 13 residues. Here the CDR3 DNA reads TGTGCCAGCAGCTTAGATGCCAGGACAGGGTCTAACTTC. Protein: CASSLDARTGSNF.

The chain uses TRBV18 and TRBJ2-7, with TRBD2 identical over 12 bases. The germline V gene has CDR1 KGHSH and CDR2 LQKENI. The CDR3 loop spans 16 amino acids. V shed 4 bases, J shed 0 bases, and the junction held 4 bases outside the gene matches. DNA for the CDR3: TGTGCCAGCTCACTTGGACTAGCGGGGCGCTCCTACGAGCAGTACTTC. Translating it yields CASSLGLAGRSYEQYF.

The genes are TRBV7-6 and TRBJ1-6; a weak D match, TRBD1 (6 bases). The V end lost 1 base, the J end lost 6 bases, and 13 bases lay between the germline ends. CDR1 SGHVS and CDR2 FNYEAQ come from the germline V gene. This CDR3 is built from 16 residues. CDR3 bases: TGTGCCAGCAGCTTAGAGACAGGAACCGTTAATTCACCCCTCCACTTT. Translating it yields CASSLETGTVNSPLHF. Looking up the rest from reference TRBV7-6 and TRBJ1-6 gives the full variable domain: GAGVSQSPRYKVTKRGQDVALRCDPISGHVSLYWYRQALGQGPEFLTYFNYEAQQDKSGLPNDRFSAERPEGSISTLTIQRTEQRDSAMYRCASSLETGTVNSPLHFGNGTRLTVT.

V gene TRBV25-1 combines with J gene TRBJ2-2; a possible D gene is TRBD2 (5 bases). V shed 6 bases and J shed 0 bases, with 5 bases lying between them. CDR1 and CDR2 from the germline V gene are MGHDK and SYGVNS. The CDR3 is 13 residues long. CDR3 nucleotide sequence: TGTGCCAGCAGCGGGGCGAACACCGGGGAGCTGTTTTTT. Its translation: CASSGANTGELFF.

The chain combines TRBV2 with TRBJ1-3; D gene unclear. Trimming stripped 7 bases from V and 4 bases from J, with 11 bases between. The CDR3 covers 13 residues. Germline V CDR1 and CDR2: SNHLY, FYNNEI. As DNA, the CDR3 is TGTGCCAGCATAAGACATAAAGGAAACACCATATATTTT. Its translation is CASIRHKGNTIYF.

The rearrangement uses TRBV30 and TRBJ1-5; 8 bases map to TRBD1. The CDR3 spans 14 residues. The V gene end was trimmed by 3 bases and the J gene end by 9 bases; junction bases not matched to a gene: 10. Germline V gene lookup returns CDR1 GTSNPN and CDR2 SVGIG (reference sequence). CDR3 sequence reads: CAWSRDRGRGPQHF. The CDR3 nucleotides are TGTGCCTGGAGCCGAGACAGGGGAAGAGGGCCCCAGCATTTT. Full variable domain (rest looked up from reference TRBV30 and TRBJ1-5): SQTIHQWPATLVQPVGSPLSLECTVEGTSNPNLYWYRQAAGRGLQLLFYSVGIGQISSEVPQNLSASRPQDRQFILSSKKLLLSDSGFYLCAWSRDRGRGPQHFGDGTRLSIL.

The J gene is TRBJ1-1, the V gene TRBV6-1; 7 bases are a match to TRBD1. Trimming removed 6 bases from V and 4 bases from J; junction bases left unmatched: 5. The CDR3 is 13 residues long. Looked up from germline, CDR1 is MNHNS and CDR2 is SASEGT. CDR3 loop: CASRVQGSTEAFF. CDR3 DNA sequence: TGTGCCAGCAGGGTACAGGGGTCCACTGAAGCTTTCTTT.

The chain has TRBV9 and TRBJ2-5; 8 bases are a match to TRBD2. This CDR3 has 15 residues. The V and J ends lost 0 bases and 1 base, in that order; junction bases with no gene match: 2. Germline CDR1 SGDLS, CDR2 YYNGEE. CDR3 DNA sequence: TGTGCCAGCAGCGTAGGGAGCGGGGGCCAAGAGACCCAGTACTTC. It specifies CASSVGSGGQETQYF. The entire variable domain, with the rest obtained from reference TRBV9 and TRBJ2-5, is as follows: DSGVTQTPKHLITATGQRVTLRCSPRSGDLSVYWYQQSLDQGLQFLIQYYNGEERAKGNILERFSAQQFPDLHSELNLSSLELGDSALYFCASSVGSGGQETQYFGPGTRLLVL.

The chain uses TRBV7-3 and TRBJ2-1; D unclear. The CDR3 is made up of 13 amino acids. The V and J ends lost 5 bases and 8 bases respectively, with 13 bases between them. Germline CDR1 SGHTA, CDR2 FQGTGA. CDR3 protein: CASSAIAGYEQFF. DNA for the CDR3: TGTGCCAGCAGCGCGATCGCAGGCTATGAGCAGTTCTTC.

The chain is built from TRBV27 and TRBJ1-2; 7 bases map to TRBD1. This CDR3 region has 15 residues. CDR1 and CDR2 from the germline V gene are MNHEY and SMNVEV (reference sequence). With 0 bases clipped from V and 1 base from J, the junction kept 2 bases outside the gene matches. The CDR3 nucleotides read TGTGCCAGCAGTTTATCAGGGGGCTTTAACTATGGCTACACCTTC. This translates into CASSLSGGFNYGYTF.

This chain joins TRBV28 and TRBJ2-2; 7 nucleotides line up with TRBD2. CDR3 length: 16 residues. J lost 5 bases, V lost 6 bases, and 12 bases had no gene match. In germline, CDR1 is MDHEN, CDR2 SYDVKM. The DNA of the CDR3 is TGTGCCAGCAGCCCCATGGGGGGGAGTTTAACCGGGGAGCTGTTTTTT. It specifies CASSPMGGSLTGELFF.

V gene TRBV11-2 combines with J gene TRBJ1-2; unclear D gene. V lost 0 bases and J 8 bases, leaving 10 bases between the germline ends. This CDR3 has 13 amino acids. The germline gives CDR1 SGHAT, CDR2 FQNNGV. The DNA of the CDR3 is TGTGCCAGCAGCTTAGACCCAGGCGGGGGCTACACCTTC. Residues: CASSLDPGGGYTF.

The V call is TRBV15, the J call TRBJ2-3; D might be TRBD2 (7 bases). There are 14 residues in the CDR3. V was trimmed by 3 bases and J by 4 bases, leaving 11 bases between them. Looked up from germline, CDR1 is LNHNV and CDR2 is YYDKDF (reference sequence). This CDR3 reads CATSSRGGADTQYF. CDR3 bases: TGTGCCACCAGCAGTCGAGGGGGGGCAGATACGCAGTATTTT.

V gene TRBV7-2 combines with J gene TRBJ2-7; D is uncertain. V dropped 1 base and J dropped 7 bases, with 8 bases sitting between them. Per germline, CDR1 SGHTA and CDR2 FQGNSA. This CDR3 region has 12 residues. The CDR3, as DNA: TGTGCCAGCAGCTTAGTTTTGTTAGAGCAGTACTTC. Its translation: CASSLVLLEQYF.